This is a list of T cell receptor beta chains from one sample in a study of graft-versus-host responses after intestinal transplantation. The method was immunoSEQ multiplex PCR; TCRdb's version includes in-frame clones alone and lacks a portion of them. The sample lists about 21,000 clones; around three fifths were seen once. The sample in question was alloreactive CD4+ T cells from a mixed lymphocyte reaction culture, obtained before intestinal transplant. These receptors all stem from a human patient who received an intestinal transplant. The CDR3 runs from the conserved cysteine through the conserved F or W. A D gene is named only where the DNA matches it firmly.

D: .; V: TRBV7-8; CDR3: CASSLNRVGTDTQYF
D: .; V: TRBV7-9; CDR3: CASSAGILNQPQHF
D: .; V: TRBV6-5; CDR3: CASSSGFGYTF
D: .; V: TRBV4-1; CDR3: CASSQVRAGNTIYF
D: .; V: TRBV19; CDR3: CASSLGLGPQHF
D: .; V: TRBV29-1; CDR3: CSVVGTRGYTF
D: TRBD2; V: TRBV27; CDR3: CASSFGGNPSYNEQFF
D: TRBD1; V: TRBV11-3; CDR3: CASSLFSGGKQYF
D: TRBD1; V: TRBV6-6; CDR3: CASCPGQGGKNIQYF
D: .; V: TRBV28; CDR3: CASSSTVPYEQYF
D: TRBD2; V: TRBV10-3; CDR3: CAIRLAGVGEQYF
D: .; V: TRBV2; CDR3: CASSFQAYPSYEQYF
D: TRBD1; V: TRBV5-1; CDR3: CASSLVQGAETQYF
D: TRBD1; V: TRBV19; CDR3: CASSRDRGRETQYF
D: .; V: TRBV11-2; CDR3: CASSRQLFYGYTF
D: .; V: TRBV5-4; CDR3: CASSFGGTDTQYF
D: .; V: TRBV5-1; CDR3: CASSFSTSTDTQYF
D: TRBD2; V: TRBV2; CDR3: CASSTGGWSTGELFF
D: TRBD1; V: TRBV14; CDR3: CASSQGQGGPYEQYF
D: .; V: TRBV25-1; CDR3: CASSATGYSGPLHF
D: TRBD1; V: TRBV7-2; CDR3: CASSLNRQGLDTEAFF
D: TRBD1; V: TRBV5-1; CDR3: CASSSQGTDTQYF
D: TRBD1; V: TRBV12-5; CDR3: CASGLTGGGTIYF
D: .; V: TRBV7-8; CDR3: CASSLFSSYNSPLHF
D: .; V: TRBV7-2; CDR3: CASSPATGSGNQPQHF
D: TRBD1; V: TRBV18; CDR3: CASSHRGKGEGRAEQYF
D: .; V: TRBV7-9; CDR3: CASSLFRLLTGELFF
D: .; V: TRBV28; CDR3: CASSLVSLYEKLFF
D: TRBD1; V: TRBV28; CDR3: CASRQTGAANYGYTF
D: TRBD1; V: TRBV4-1; CDR3: CASSQLTGAREDTQYF